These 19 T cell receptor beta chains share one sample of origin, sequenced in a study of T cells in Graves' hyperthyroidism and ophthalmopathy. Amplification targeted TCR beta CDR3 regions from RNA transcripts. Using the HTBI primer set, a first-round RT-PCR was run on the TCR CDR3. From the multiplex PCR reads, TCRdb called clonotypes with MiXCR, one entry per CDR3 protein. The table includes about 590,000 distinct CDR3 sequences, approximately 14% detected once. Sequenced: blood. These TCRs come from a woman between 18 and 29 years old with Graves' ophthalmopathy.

CDR3 protein: CASSLSRLGTQYF. The CDR3 nucleotides read TGTGCCAGCAGCTTAAGCCGTTTGGGGACCCAGTACTTC. The chain is built from TRBV7-9 and TRBJ2-5; D not certain. Germline assignment: CDR1 SEHNR and CDR2 FQNEAQ (reference sequence). This CDR3 region has 13 residues. V was trimmed by 2 bases and J by 7 bases, leaving 11 bases between them.

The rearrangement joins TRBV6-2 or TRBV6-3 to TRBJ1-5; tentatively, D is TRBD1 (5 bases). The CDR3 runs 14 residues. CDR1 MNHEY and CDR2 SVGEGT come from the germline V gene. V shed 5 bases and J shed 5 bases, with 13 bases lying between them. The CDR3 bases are TGTGCCAGCAGTACCGACGGGGGAGATCAGCCCCAGCATTTT. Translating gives CASSTDGGDQPQHF.

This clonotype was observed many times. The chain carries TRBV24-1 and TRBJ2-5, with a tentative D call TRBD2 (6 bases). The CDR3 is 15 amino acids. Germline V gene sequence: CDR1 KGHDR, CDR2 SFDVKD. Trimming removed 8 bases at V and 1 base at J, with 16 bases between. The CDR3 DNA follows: TGTGCCACCAATCCACCCCCGGGACTCCAAGAGACCCAGTACTTC. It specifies CATNPPPGLQETQYF.

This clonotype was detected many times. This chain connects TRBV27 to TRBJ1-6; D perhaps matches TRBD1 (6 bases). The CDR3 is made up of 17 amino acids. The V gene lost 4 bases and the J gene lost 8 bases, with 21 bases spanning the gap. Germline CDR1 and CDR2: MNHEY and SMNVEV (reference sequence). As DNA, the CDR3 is TGTGCCAGCAGTTCCTACTTAGGGGGACGGAAAGATTCACCCCTCCACTTT. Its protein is CASSSYLGGRKDSPLHF.

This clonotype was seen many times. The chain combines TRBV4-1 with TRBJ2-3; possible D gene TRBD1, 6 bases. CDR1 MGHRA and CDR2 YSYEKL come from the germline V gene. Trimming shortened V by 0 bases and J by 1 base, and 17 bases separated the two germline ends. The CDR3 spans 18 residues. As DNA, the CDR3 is TGCGCCAGCAGCCAAGAGGGGTGGGGGCGCTTTCGCACAGATACGCAGTATTTT. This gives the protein CASSQEGWGRFRTDTQYF.

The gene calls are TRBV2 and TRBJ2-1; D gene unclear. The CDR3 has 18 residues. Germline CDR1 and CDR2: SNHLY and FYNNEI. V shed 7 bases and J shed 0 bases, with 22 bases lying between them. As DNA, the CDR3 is TGTGCCAGCAACGGCCTTTGCAGGCTGTTTTGCTCCTACAATGAGCAGTTCTTC. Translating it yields CASNGLCRLFCSYNEQFF. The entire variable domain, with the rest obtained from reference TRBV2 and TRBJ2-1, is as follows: EPEVTQTPSHQVTQMGQEVILRCVPISNHLYFYWYRQILGQKVEFLVSFYNNEISEKSEIFDDQFSVERPDGSNFTLKIRSTKLEDSAMYFCASNGLCRLFCSYNEQFFGPGTRLTVL.

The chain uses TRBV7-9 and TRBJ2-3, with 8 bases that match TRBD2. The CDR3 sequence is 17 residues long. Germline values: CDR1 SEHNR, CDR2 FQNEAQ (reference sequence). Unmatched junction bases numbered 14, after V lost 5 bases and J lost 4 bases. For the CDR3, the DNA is TGTGCCAGCAGCCACACCATCAAGCGGGAGCTTGCAGATACGCAGTATTTT. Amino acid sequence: CASSHTIKRELADTQYF.

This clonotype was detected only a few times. As DNA, the CDR3 is TGCAGCGTCGGAATGGGCGAGCAGTACTTC. As protein: CSVGMGEQYF. This sequence joins TRBV29-1 and TRBJ2-7; D is uncertain. V was pared by 6 bases and J by 6 bases, with 9 bases between. CDR3 length equals 10 residues. Looked up from germline, CDR1 is SQVTM and CDR2 is ANQGSEA.

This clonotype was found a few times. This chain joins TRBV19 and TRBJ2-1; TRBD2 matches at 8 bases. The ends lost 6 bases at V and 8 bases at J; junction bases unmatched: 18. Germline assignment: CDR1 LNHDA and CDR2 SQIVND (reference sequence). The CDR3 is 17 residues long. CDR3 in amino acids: CASSLFLLAGGFDEQFF. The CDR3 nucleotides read TGTGCCAGTAGCCTCTTTTTACTGGCGGGAGGATTTGATGAGCAGTTCTTC.

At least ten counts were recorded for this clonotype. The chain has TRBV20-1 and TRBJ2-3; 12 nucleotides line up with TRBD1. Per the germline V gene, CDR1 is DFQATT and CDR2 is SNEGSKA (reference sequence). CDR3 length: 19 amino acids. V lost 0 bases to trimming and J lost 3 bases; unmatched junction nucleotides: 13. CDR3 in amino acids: CSARDPAGTGGGWTDTQYF. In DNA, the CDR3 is TGCAGTGCTAGAGATCCCGCCGGGACAGGGGGCGGCTGGACAGATACGCAGTATTTT.

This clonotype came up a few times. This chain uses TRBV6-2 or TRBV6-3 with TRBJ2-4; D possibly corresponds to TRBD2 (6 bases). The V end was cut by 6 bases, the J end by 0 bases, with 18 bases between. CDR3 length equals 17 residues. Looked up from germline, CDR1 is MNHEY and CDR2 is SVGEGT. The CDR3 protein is CASRDGLGGIAKNIQYF. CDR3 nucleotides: TGTGCCAGCAGGGACGGACTGGGGGGTATAGCCAAAAACATTCAGTACTTC.

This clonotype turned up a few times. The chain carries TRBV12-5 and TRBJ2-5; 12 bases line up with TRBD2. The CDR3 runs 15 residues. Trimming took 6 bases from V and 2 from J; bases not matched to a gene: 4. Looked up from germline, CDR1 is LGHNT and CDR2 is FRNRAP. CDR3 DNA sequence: TGTGCTAGTGGCACCGGGACTAGCGGGCAAGAGACCCAGTACTTC. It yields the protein CASGTGTSGQETQYF.

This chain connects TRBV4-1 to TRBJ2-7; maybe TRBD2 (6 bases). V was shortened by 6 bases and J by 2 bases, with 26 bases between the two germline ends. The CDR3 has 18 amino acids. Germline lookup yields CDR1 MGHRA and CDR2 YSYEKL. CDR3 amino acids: CASSATGTFLALTYEQYF. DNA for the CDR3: TGCGCCAGCAGTGCTACCGGGACCTTCCTAGCGCTAACCTACGAGCAGTACTTC.

Here the CDR3 reads CASSGGGLSRGANVLTF. DNA for the CDR3: TGCGCCAGCAGCGGCGGGGGACTCTCCCGGGGGGCCAACGTCCTGACTTTC. V usage is TRBV5-1 and J usage is TRBJ2-6, with TRBD2 identical over 7 bases. CDR1 and CDR2 from the germline V gene are SGHRS and YFSETQ. Trimming took 4 bases from V and 4 from J; bases not matched to a gene: 11. This CDR3 is built from 17 residues.

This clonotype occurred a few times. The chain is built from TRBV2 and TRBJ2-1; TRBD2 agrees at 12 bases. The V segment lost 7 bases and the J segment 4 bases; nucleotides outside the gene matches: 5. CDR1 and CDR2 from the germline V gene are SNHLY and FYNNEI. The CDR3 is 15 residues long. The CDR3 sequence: CASTQLAGGYNEQFF. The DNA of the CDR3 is TGTGCCAGCACCCAACTAGCGGGGGGATACAATGAGCAGTTCTTC. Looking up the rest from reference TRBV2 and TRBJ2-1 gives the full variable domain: EPEVTQTPSHQVTQMGQEVILRCVPISNHLYFYWYRQILGQKVEFLVSFYNNEISEKSEIFDDQFSVERPDGSNFTLKIRSTKLEDSAMYFCASTQLAGGYNEQFFGPGTRLTVL.

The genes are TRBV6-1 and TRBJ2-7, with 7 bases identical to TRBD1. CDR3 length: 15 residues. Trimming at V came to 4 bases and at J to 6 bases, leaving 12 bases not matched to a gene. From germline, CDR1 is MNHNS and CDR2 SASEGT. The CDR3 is CASSAPNRGHGEQYF. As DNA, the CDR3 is TGTGCCAGCAGTGCGCCAAACAGGGGACACGGCGAGCAGTACTTC.

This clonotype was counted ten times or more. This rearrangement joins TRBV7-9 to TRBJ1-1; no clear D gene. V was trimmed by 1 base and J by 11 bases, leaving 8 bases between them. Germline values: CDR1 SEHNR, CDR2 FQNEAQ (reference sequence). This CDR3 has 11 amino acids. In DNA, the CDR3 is TGTGCCAGCAGCTTAGTGGGAGGGGCTTTCTTT. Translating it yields CASSLVGGAFF.

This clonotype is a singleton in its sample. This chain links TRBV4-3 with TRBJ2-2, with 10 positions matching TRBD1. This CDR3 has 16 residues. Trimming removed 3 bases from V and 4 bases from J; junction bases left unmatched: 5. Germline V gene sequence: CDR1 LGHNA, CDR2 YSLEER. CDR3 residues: CASSQEGTGVTGELFF. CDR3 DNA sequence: TGCGCCAGCAGCCAGGAGGGGACAGGGGTCACCGGGGAGCTGTTTTTT.

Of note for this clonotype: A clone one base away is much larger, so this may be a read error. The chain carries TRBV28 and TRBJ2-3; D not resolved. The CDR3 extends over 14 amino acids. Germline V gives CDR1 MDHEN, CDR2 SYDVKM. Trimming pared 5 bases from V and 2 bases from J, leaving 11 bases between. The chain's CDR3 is CASSTGRPTDTQYF. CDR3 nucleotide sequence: TGTGCCAGCAGTACCGGACGGCCCACAGATACGCAGTATTTT.